Listed below are T cell receptor beta chains from one sample, sequenced in a study of shared T cell receptors in the human thymus. Libraries were prepared by immunoSEQ multiplex PCR; TCRdb keeps only in-frame clonotypes and omits some of them. The profile shows almost 550,000 clones, around 78% of them singletons. Separately, the same data were catalogued under a study of human thymus T cells.

Sample: thymocytes. The receptors shown here come from a boy younger than two with a congenital heart defect. Both conserved end residues are part of each CDR3. D genes are given only for firm matches. A clone size is listed for some rows: how often the clone was seen (once, few, many), or a class if it is expanded.

j_gene: TRBJ2-7
d_gene: -
abundance: -
v_gene: TRBV14
CDR3aa: CASSPPWCEYEQYF
CDR3nt: TGTGCCAGCAGCCCACCTTGGTGTGAGTACGAGCAGTACTTC

j_gene: TRBJ2-3
d_gene: -
abundance: once
v_gene: TRBV29-1
CDR3aa: CSVVWQRRPDTQYF
CDR3nt: TGCAGCGTTGTCTGGCAGAGGAGACCAGATACGCAGTATTTT

j_gene: TRBJ2-3
d_gene: TRBD2
abundance: -
v_gene: TRBV6-1
CDR3aa: CASTTSGRATQYF
CDR3nt: TGTGCCAGCACGACTAGCGGGAGGGCTACGCAGTATTTT

j_gene: TRBJ2-7
d_gene: -
abundance: -
v_gene: TRBV6-1
CDR3aa: CASSEIQGPDYEQYF
CDR3nt: TGTGCCAGCAGTGAAATACAGGGCCCCGACTACGAGCAGTACTTC

j_gene: TRBJ2-3
d_gene: TRBD1
abundance: -
v_gene: TRBV4-1
CDR3aa: CASSQGQGSPGTQYF
CDR3nt: TGCGCCAGCAGCCAAGGACAGGGATCCCCGGGTACGCAGTATTTT

j_gene: TRBJ2-1
d_gene: -
abundance: -
v_gene: TRBV28
CDR3aa: CASSSAGFWNEQFF
CDR3nt: TGTGCCAGCAGTTCCGCGGGATTTTGGAATGAGCAGTTCTTC

j_gene: TRBJ2-7
d_gene: TRBD2
abundance: few
v_gene: TRBV30
CDR3aa: CAWSRRPSLAGAYEQYF
CDR3nt: TGTGCCTGGAGTCGCCGACCGTCGCTAGCGGGGGCCTACGAGCAGTACTTC

j_gene: TRBJ2-5
d_gene: TRBD2
abundance: -
v_gene: TRBV5-1
CDR3aa: CASSPYPLAGAGDQETQYF
CDR3nt: TGCGCCAGCAGCCCCTACCCACTAGCGGGAGCCGGTGACCAAGAGACCCAGTACTTC

j_gene: TRBJ1-1
d_gene: TRBD1
abundance: -
v_gene: TRBV10-3
CDR3aa: CAISGQGADTEAFF
CDR3nt: TGTGCCATCAGCGGCCAGGGGGCGGACACTGAAGCTTTCTTT

j_gene: TRBJ2-1
d_gene: TRBD2
abundance: -
v_gene: TRBV2
CDR3aa: CASSEACLAGEGSYNEQFF
CDR3nt: TGTGCCAGCAGTGAAGCGTGCCTAGCGGGAGAGGGCTCCTACAATGAGCAGTTCTTC

j_gene: TRBJ2-1
d_gene: TRBD2
abundance: -
v_gene: TRBV15
CDR3aa: CATSRASGTRPLLTYNEQFF
CDR3nt: TGTGCCACCAGCAGAGCCTCCGGGACTAGGCCTCTACTAACCTACAATGAGCAGTTCTTC

j_gene: TRBJ2-7
d_gene: -
abundance: few
v_gene: TRBV28
CDR3aa: CASSFPQQPTYSYEQYF
CDR3nt: TGTGCCAGCAGTTTCCCCCAACAGCCAACATACTCCTACGAGCAGTACTTC

j_gene: TRBJ2-7
d_gene: -
abundance: once
v_gene: TRBV6-1
CDR3aa: CASSPGETTYEQYF
CDR3nt: TGTGCCAGCAGTCCGGGGGAGACCACCTACGAGCAGTACTTC

j_gene: TRBJ2-1
d_gene: TRBD2
abundance: -
v_gene: TRBV12-5
CDR3aa: CASGFPTSGPYNEQFF
CDR3nt: TGTGCTAGTGGTTTCCCGACTAGCGGACCTTACAATGAGCAGTTCTTC

j_gene: TRBJ2-2
d_gene: TRBD2
abundance: few
v_gene: TRBV5-4
CDR3aa: CASSSSGRADTGELFF
CDR3nt: TGTGCCAGCAGCTCTAGCGGGAGGGCCGACACCGGGGAGCTGTTTTTT

j_gene: TRBJ2-3
d_gene: -
abundance: -
v_gene: TRBV7-2
CDR3aa: CASSIGTPTGTQYF
CDR3nt: TGTGCCAGCAGCATTGGGACTCCCACCGGGACGCAGTATTTT

j_gene: TRBJ2-5
d_gene: -
abundance: few
v_gene: TRBV21-1
CDR3aa: CASNAEDREETQYF
CDR3nt: TGTGCCAGCAACGCGGAGGACAGGGAAGAGACCCAGTACTTC

j_gene: TRBJ2-7
d_gene: TRBD2
abundance: -
v_gene: TRBV10-3
CDR3aa: CAISAEREDSHEQYF
CDR3nt: TGTGCCATCAGTGCCGAGCGGGAGGATTCCCACGAGCAGTACTTC

j_gene: TRBJ1-5
d_gene: TRBD1
abundance: once
v_gene: TRBV6-1
CDR3aa: CASGQGVLGNQPQHF
CDR3nt: TGTGCCAGCGGACAGGGGGTTTTGGGCAATCAGCCCCAGCATTTT

j_gene: TRBJ2-2
d_gene: TRBD2
abundance: -
v_gene: TRBV4-1
CDR3aa: CASSQGLAGSTGELFF
CDR3nt: TGCGCCAGCAGCCAAGGGCTAGCGGGTTCCACCGGGGAGCTGTTTTTT

j_gene: TRBJ1-1
d_gene: TRBD1
abundance: few
v_gene: TRBV19
CDR3aa: CASSGQGWRNTEAFF
CDR3nt: TGTGCCAGTAGTGGACAGGGTTGGAGGAACACTGAAGCTTTCTTT

j_gene: TRBJ2-1
d_gene: TRBD1
abundance: -
v_gene: TRBV19
CDR3aa: CASSIGAQADRGNEQFF
CDR3nt: TGTGCCAGTAGTATTGGGGCACAAGCTGACAGGGGGAATGAGCAGTTCTTC

j_gene: TRBJ1-1
d_gene: -
abundance: once
v_gene: TRBV5-1
CDR3aa: CASRHSPGQTPFPKRTEAFF
CDR3nt: TGCGCCAGCAGACACAGTCCGGGACAAACCCCCTTCCCGAAGAGGACTGAAGCTTTCTTT

j_gene: TRBJ1-1
d_gene: -
abundance: -
v_gene: TRBV29-1
CDR3aa: CSVEEGQGTEAFF
CDR3nt: TGCAGCGTTGAGGAGGGGCAGGGAACTGAAGCTTTCTTT

j_gene: TRBJ2-7
d_gene: -
abundance: -
v_gene: TRBV7-2
CDR3aa: CASSLRTTTYEQYF
CDR3nt: TGTGCCAGCAGCTTAAGGACTACCACCTACGAGCAGTACTTC

j_gene: TRBJ2-7
d_gene: TRBD2
abundance: -
v_gene: TRBV27
CDR3aa: CASSLRLAEGPRTEQYF
CDR3nt: TGTGCCAGCAGTTTACGGCTAGCGGAGGGGCCTAGGACCGAGCAGTACTTC